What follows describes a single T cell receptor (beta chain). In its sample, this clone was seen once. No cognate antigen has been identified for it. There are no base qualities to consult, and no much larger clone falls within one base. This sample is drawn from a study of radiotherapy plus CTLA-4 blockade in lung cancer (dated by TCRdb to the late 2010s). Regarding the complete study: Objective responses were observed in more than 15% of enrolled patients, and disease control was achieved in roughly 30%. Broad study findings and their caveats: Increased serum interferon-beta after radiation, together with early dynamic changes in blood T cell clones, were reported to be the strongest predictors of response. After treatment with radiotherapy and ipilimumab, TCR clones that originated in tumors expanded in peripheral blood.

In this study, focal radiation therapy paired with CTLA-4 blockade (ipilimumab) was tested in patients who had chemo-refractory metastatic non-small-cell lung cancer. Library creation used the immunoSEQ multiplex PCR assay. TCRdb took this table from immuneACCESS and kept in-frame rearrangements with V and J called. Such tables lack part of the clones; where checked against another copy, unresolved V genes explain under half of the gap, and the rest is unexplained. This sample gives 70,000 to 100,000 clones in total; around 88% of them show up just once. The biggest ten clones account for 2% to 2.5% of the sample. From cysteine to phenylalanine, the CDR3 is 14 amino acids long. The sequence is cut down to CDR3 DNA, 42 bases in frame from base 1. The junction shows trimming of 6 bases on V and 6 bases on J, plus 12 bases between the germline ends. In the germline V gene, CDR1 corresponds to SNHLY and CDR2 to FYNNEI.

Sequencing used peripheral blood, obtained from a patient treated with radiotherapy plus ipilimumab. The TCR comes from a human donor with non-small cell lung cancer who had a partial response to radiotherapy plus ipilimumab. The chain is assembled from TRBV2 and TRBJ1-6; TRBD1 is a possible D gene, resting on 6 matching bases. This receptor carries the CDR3 CASRTGTSNSPLHF. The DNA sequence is TGTGCCAGCAGGACCGGGACAAGTAATTCACCCCTCCACTTT. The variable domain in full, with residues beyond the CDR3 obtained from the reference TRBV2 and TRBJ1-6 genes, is EPEVTQTPSHQVTQMGQEVILRCVPISNHLYFYWYRQILGQKVEFLVSFYNNEISEKSEIFDDQFSVERPDGSNFTLKIRSTKLEDSAMYFCASRTGTSNSPLHFGNGTRLTVT.